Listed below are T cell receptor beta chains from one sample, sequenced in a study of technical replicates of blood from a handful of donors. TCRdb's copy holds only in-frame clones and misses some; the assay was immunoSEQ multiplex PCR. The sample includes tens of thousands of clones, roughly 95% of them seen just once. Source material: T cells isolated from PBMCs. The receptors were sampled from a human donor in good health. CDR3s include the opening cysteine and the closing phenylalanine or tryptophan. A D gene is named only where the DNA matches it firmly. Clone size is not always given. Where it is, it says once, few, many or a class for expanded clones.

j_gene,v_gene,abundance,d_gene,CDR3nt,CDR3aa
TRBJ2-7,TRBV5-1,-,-,TGCGCCAGCAGCTTGGGGGGTTCAGGGTTGAGAGAGCAGTACTTC,CASSLGGSGLREQYF
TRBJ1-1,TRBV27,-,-,TGTGCCAGCAACCTAGGTCCGGCGGATGGGGCTTTCTTT,CASNLGPADGAFF
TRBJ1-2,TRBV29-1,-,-,TGCAGCGTTGGGGCCGGGGATTTTTCTAACTATGGCTACACCTTC,CSVGAGDFSNYGYTF
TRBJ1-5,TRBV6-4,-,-,TGTGCCAGCAGTGCGTGGGAGGGGAGCAATCAGCCCCAGCATTTT,CASSAWEGSNQPQHF
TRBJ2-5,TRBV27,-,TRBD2,TGTGCCAGCAGACCCCGGACTAGCGGGAATGGGGAGACCCAGTACTTC,CASRPRTSGNGETQYF
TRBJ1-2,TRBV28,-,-,TGTGCCAGCAGTATAACAGGTATCGAGACCTATGGCTACACCTTC,CASSITGIETYGYTF
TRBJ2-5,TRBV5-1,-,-,TGCGCCAGCAGCCAAATCCAGGGGATCCAAGAGACCCAGTACTTC,CASSQIQGIQETQYF
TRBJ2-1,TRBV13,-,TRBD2,TGTGCCAGCAGCTCCTCGACTAGCGGGAGTTACAATGAGCAGTTCTTC,CASSSSTSGSYNEQFF
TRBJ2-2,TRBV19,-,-,TGTGCCAGTAGTATTCCCTTGGGCAGCACCGGGGAGCTGTTTTTT,CASSIPLGSTGELFF
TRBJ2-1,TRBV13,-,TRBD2,TGTGCCAGCAGCGCGCGGACTAGCGCTAATGAGCAGTTCTTC,CASSARTSANEQFF
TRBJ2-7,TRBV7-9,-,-,TGTGCCAGCAGCTTTCGCGGGTCCTACGAGCAGTACTTC,CASSFRGSYEQYF
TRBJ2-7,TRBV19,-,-,TGTGCCAGTAGTATCGGTACAGGGTCATACGAGCAGTACTTC,CASSIGTGSYEQYF
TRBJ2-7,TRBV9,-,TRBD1,TGTGCCAGCAGCGACGACCCGGGACAGGGCTACGAGCAGTACTTC,CASSDDPGQGYEQYF
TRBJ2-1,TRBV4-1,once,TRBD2,TGCGCCAGCAGCCTAAAAGAAGGGACTAGCCTGATATACAATGAGCAGTTCTTC,CASSLKEGTSLIYNEQFF
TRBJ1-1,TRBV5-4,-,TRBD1,TGTGCCAGCAGCCCCGGGACAGGGGGCAACACTGAAGCTTTCTTT,CASSPGTGGNTEAFF
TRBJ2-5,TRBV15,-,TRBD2,TGTGCCACCAGCGGATCGCTAGCGGAAGAGACCCAGTACTTC,CATSGSLAEETQYF
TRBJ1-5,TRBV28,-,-,TGTGCCAGCATCGTGGGAGGGCACCAGCATTTT,CASIVGGHQHF
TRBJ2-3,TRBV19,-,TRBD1,TGTGCCAGTAGTATCGGGACAGGGGGCCTAGATACGCAGTATTTT,CASSIGTGGLDTQYF
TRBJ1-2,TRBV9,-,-,TGTGCCAGCAGCGTAGGCCAGGGTTATGGCTACACCTTC,CASSVGQGYGYTF
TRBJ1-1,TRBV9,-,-,TGTGCCAGCAGCGCAGGGTCTGAAGCTTTCTTT,CASSAGSEAFF
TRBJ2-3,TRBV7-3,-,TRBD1,TGTGCCAGCAGCTTGAAAGGGGGCTCATCAGATACGCAGTATTTT,CASSLKGGSSDTQYF
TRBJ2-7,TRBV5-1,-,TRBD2,TGCGCCAGCAGCTTAGGGACTAGCGGGAGTATCAACGAGCAGTACTTC,CASSLGTSGSINEQYF
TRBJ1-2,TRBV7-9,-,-,TGTGCCAGCAGCGCGGCGGCGGGGTACGGCTACACCTTC,CASSAAAGYGYTF
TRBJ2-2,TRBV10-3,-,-,TGTGCCATCAGTGATTCGGACAAGGCCTACACCGGGGAGCTGTTTTTT,CAISDSDKAYTGELFF
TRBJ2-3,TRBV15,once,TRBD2,TGTGCCACCAGGGCGCTAGCGGGAGATGATACGCAGTATTTT,CATRALAGDDTQYF
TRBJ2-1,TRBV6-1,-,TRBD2,TGTGCCAGCAGTGAAGCGTCGGATAGTCGTGCGGGGGTCTCCTACAATGAGCAGTTCTTC,CASSEASDSRAGVSYNEQFF
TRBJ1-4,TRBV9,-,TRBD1,TGTGCCAGCAGCACGAGGGACAGGAGGAATGAAAAACTGTTTTTT,CASSTRDRRNEKLFF
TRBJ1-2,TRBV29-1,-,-,TGCAGCGTTGCGGAATTAGGACAGCCCGGTGAGGATGGCTACACCTTC,CSVAELGQPGEDGYTF
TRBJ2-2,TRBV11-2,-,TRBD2,TGTGCCAGCAGCCCAGGTCGGACTAGCGGGACCGGGGAGCTGTTTTTT,CASSPGRTSGTGELFF
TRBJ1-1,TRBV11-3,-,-,TGTGCCAGCAGCCCGGGAGGGAACACTGAAGCTTTCTTT,CASSPGGNTEAFF
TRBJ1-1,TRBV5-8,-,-,TGTGCCAGCAGCTTGGACAGATTTGAAGCTTTCTTT,CASSLDRFEAFF
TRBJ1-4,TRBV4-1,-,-,TGCGCCAGCAGCCAAGCTCCGGGGGGTGCTAATGAAAAACTGTTTTTT,CASSQAPGGANEKLFF
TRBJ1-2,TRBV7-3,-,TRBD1,TGTGCCAGCAGCCAGGGGGCGGAGGGCTACACCTTC,CASSQGAEGYTF
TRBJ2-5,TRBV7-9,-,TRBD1,TGTGCCAGCAGCTTAGCGGAAGACGGGACAGGGTCGAGGGAAGAGACCCAGTACTTC,CASSLAEDGTGSREETQYF
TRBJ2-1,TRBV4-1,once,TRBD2,TGCGCCAGCAGCCATTTCGTGACTAGCGGGTATGGGTACAATGAGCAGTTCTTC,CASSHFVTSGYGYNEQFF
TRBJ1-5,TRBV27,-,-,TGTGCCAGCGCTCCAGGGGTGCGTCAGCCCCAGCATTTT,CASAPGVRQPQHF
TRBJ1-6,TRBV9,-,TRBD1,TGTGCCAGCAGCGTGGACCGGGACAGGGTCCCCTCGGAGAATTCACCCCTCCACTTT,CASSVDRDRVPSENSPLHF
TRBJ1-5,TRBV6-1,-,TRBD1,TGTGCCAGCCGCACAGGGGGCAATCAGCCCCAGCATTTT,CASRTGGNQPQHF
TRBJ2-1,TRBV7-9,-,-,TGTGCCACTAGCCTCTACAATGAGCAGTTCTTC,CATSLYNEQFF
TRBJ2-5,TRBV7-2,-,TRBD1,TGTGCCAGCAGCTTTAGAACAGGGGTTTTTGAGACCCAGTACTTC,CASSFRTGVFETQYF
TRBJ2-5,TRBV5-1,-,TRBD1,TGCGCCAGCAGCTCGGGACGGGACAGCCAAGAGACCCAGTACTTC,CASSSGRDSQETQYF
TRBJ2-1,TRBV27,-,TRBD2,TGTGCCAGCAGTCTAGTAGCGGGGGGATACAATGAGCAGTTCTTC,CASSLVAGGYNEQFF
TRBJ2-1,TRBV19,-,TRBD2,TGTGCCAGTAGCATACCAGCGGGGTTGCCTCTTGTAGCCTACAATGAGCAGTTCTTC,CASSIPAGLPLVAYNEQFF
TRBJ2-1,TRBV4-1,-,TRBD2,TGCGCCAGCAGCCAAGATTCGGCTAGCGGGATATTGGATGAGCAGTTCTTC,CASSQDSASGILDEQFF
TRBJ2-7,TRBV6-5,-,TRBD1,TGTGCCAGCAGTTACCCGGGACAGGGCTACGAGCAGTACTTC,CASSYPGQGYEQYF
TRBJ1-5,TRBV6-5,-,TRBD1,TGTGCCAGCAGCTACAGGGGGCTTAATCAGCCCCAGCATTTT,CASSYRGLNQPQHF
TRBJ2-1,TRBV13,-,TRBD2,TGTGCCAGCAGCAGGACTAGCTTGGGCAATGAGCAGTTCTTC,CASSRTSLGNEQFF
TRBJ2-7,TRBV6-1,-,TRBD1,TGTGCCAGCAGTGGTGGAACCGTAGGACAGGGGTTCTACGAGCAGTACTTC,CASSGGTVGQGFYEQYF
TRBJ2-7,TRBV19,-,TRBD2,TGTGCCAGTAGTGTGGGACTAGCGATTTCCTACGAGCAGTACTTC,CASSVGLAISYEQYF
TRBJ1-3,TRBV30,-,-,TGTGCCTGGAGCCCAGGGCATTTGGACACCATATATTTT,CAWSPGHLDTIYF
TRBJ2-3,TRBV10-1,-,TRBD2,TGCGCCAGCAGTGGAGCGGGGGATGGCACAGATACGCAGTATTTT,CASSGAGDGTDTQYF
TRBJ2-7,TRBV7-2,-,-,TGTGCCAGCAGCCCCGAGGAGGATTACGAGCAGTACTTC,CASSPEEDYEQYF
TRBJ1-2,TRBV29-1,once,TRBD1,TGCAGCGTTGAGGACAGGGGTTGGGGCTATGGCTACACCTTC,CSVEDRGWGYGYTF
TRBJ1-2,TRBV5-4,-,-,TGTGCCAGCAGCTTGGCGAACAGCAACTATGGCTACACCTTC,CASSLANSNYGYTF